This entry is about one TCR beta chain. Antigen unknown. Without the conserved terminal phenylalanine or tryptophan, this CDR3 likely stems from a read error. Because the CDR3's place on the DNA is in doubt, the DNA is left out and the CDR3 is given as listed by TCRdb. The use of genomic DNA as template underpinned the TCR beta VDJ and CDR3 profiling. One entry per CDR3 protein, called by TCRdb with MiXCR from the reads. The sample has approximately 380,000 distinct CDR3 sequences, about two thirds seen once. This record belongs to a study of CD8+CD57+ T cells in acquired aplastic anemia. On the study more broadly: Sorting CD4+ and CD8+ cells gave DNA averaging about 2.9 ug. Healthy-donor CD4+ cells averaged about 11 million reads. Findings and limits, study-wide: Simpson's diversity of CD8+ cells was not significantly different in patients compared with controls. Approximately 27 CD8+ CDR3 sequences occurred in both the patients and the controls.

The CDR3 is made up of 13 amino acids, end residues included. Germline loops: CDR1 SGHVS, CDR2 FQNEAQ. The receptor was derived from a human donor in good health, serving as a control. The sample consisted of sorted CD4+, CD8+, or CD8+CD57+ T cells (not recorded which) from PBMCs. The rearrangement uses TRBV7-8 and TRBJ1-5; the table calls TRBD1, which could not be checked here. CDR3 region: CASSVPGTETPHL.